The 18 T cell receptor beta chains given below trace back to one sample, sequenced in a study of cytotoxic CD8 clonotypes in ibrutinib-treated CLL (dated by TCRdb to the early 2020s). The sample's time point, from its label and the paper: 12 months on ibrutinib. The receptor library was made with the immunoSEQ multiplex PCR assay. TCRdb obtained this table from immuneACCESS and retained in-frame rearrangements with V and J assigned. These tables miss some clones; where compared with another copy, unresolved V genes account for less than half of the shortfall, and the remainder is unexplained. Within this sample are tens of thousands of clones, with about three quarters of them counted one time only. Clones ranked in the top ten supply about two fifths of the sample. Sequences were derived from PBMCs, sampled after 12 months of ibrutinib treatment. These receptors all come from a human donor with chronic lymphocytic leukemia.

The chain combines TRBV7-9 with TRBJ2-7; 11 bases are shared with TRBD2. Germline V gene lookup returns CDR1 SEHNR and CDR2 FQNEAQ (reference sequence). J gave up 4 bases and V 4 bases, and 6 bases lay outside the gene matches. The CDR3 totals 15 residues. This CDR3 is CASSWEGTSGYEQYF. CDR3 nucleotides: TGTGCCAGCAGCTGGGAGGGGACTAGCGGTTACGAGCAGTACTTC.

The chain employs TRBV10-3 and TRBJ1-2; D remains ambiguous. V gave up 8 bases and J gave up 5 bases, with 9 bases separating them. Germline CDR1 is ENHRY and CDR2 is SYGVKD. There are 11 residues in the CDR3. The DNA for the CDR3 is TGTGCCATCTTTTCGGGTTATGGCTACACCTTC. Its translation is CAIFSGYGYTF.

V usage is TRBV9 and J usage is TRBJ1-1, with D maybe TRBD1 (5 bases). CDR1 and CDR2 (germline): SGDLS, YYNGEE. This CDR3 spans 14 amino acids. V lost 4 bases, J lost 1 base, and 11 bases lay in between. The CDR3 region is CASSRSGGNTEAFF. CDR3 sequence (DNA): TGTGCCAGCAGCCGCAGCGGGGGGAACACTGAAGCTTTCTTT.

The chain recombines TRBV7-3 with TRBJ2-5; D is perhaps TRBD2 (6 bases). Germline V gene sequence: CDR1 SGHTA, CDR2 FQGTGA. V dropped 4 bases and J dropped 4 bases, with 16 bases sitting between them. This CDR3 has 15 residues. CDR3 sequence: CASSSGEAGGETQYF. DNA of the CDR3: TGTGCCAGCAGCTCCGGAGAAGCGGGCGGAGAGACCCAGTACTTC.

The V gene is TRBV15, the J gene TRBJ2-3, with 7 bases lining up with TRBD2. The CDR3 spans 17 residues. Trimming at V came to 4 bases and at J to 0 bases, leaving 10 bases not matched to a gene. Germline CDR1 LNHNV, CDR2 YYDKDF (reference sequence). CDR3 nucleotide sequence: TGTGCCACCAGCACCCAACCGGGACTAAGTAGCACAGATACGCAGTATTTT. It codes for CATSTQPGLSSTDTQYF.

The genes are TRBV5-4 and TRBJ2-3; D is unresolved. Germline loops: CDR1 SGHNT, CDR2 YYREEE (reference sequence). V dropped 0 bases and J dropped 6 bases, with 11 bases sitting between them. The length of the CDR3 is 14 residues. CDR3 residues: CASSLETTRDTQYF. The CDR3 DNA follows: TGTGCCAGCAGCTTGGAAACAACTCGGGATACGCAGTATTTT.

This clone was counted a single time. The rearrangement joins TRBV25-1 to TRBJ2-7, with D unclear. The germline V and J ends were trimmed by 5 bases and 7 bases, with 12 bases remaining between them. CDR1 and CDR2 (germline): MGHDK, SYGVNS. This CDR3 has 12 amino acids. The CDR3 here is CASSPFTREQYF. Here the CDR3 DNA reads TGTGCCAGCAGTCCCTTTACCCGTGAGCAGTACTTC.

The V gene is TRBV29-1, the J gene TRBJ1-2, with unresolved D. V lost 5 bases, J lost 1 base, and 11 bases lay in between. The CDR3 contains 13 residues. The germline V gene encodes CDR1 SQVTM and CDR2 ANQGSEA. CDR3 amino acids: CSVNHQVNYGYTF. The CDR3 DNA reads TGCAGCGTTAACCATCAGGTTAACTATGGCTACACCTTC. The full variable domain, completed using reference TRBV29-1 and TRBJ1-2, is SAVISQKPSRDICQRGTSLTIQCQVDSQVTMMFWYRQQPGQSLTLIATANQGSEATYESGFVIDKFPISRPNLTFSTLTVSNMSPEDSSIYLCSVNHQVNYGYTFGSGTRLTVV.

The rearrangement links TRBV28 to TRBJ2-3; no reliable D call. Deletions cut 6 bases from V and 4 bases from J, with 11 bases between. The germline V gene encodes CDR1 MDHEN and CDR2 SYDVKM. The CDR3 extends over 13 amino acids. The CDR3 DNA reads as TGTGCCAGCAGCTTTCAATCAGCAGATACGCAGTATTTT. Amino acid sequence: CASSFQSADTQYF.

This clone was counted a few times. The chain is built from TRBV30 and TRBJ2-7; 9 nucleotides agree with TRBD2. CDR1 and CDR2 (germline): GTSNPN, SVGIG (reference sequence). V shed 4 bases, J shed 7 bases, and the junction held 11 bases outside the gene matches. This CDR3 is built from 14 residues. CDR3 protein: CAWMKRREGLEQYF. The DNA of the CDR3 is TGTGCCTGGATGAAGCGGCGGGAGGGCTTGGAGCAGTACTTC.

The chain joins TRBV30 to TRBJ2-4; 10 bases map to TRBD1. Germline V gene sequence: CDR1 GTSNPN, CDR2 SVGIG (reference sequence). V shed 5 bases, J shed 9 bases, and the junction held 7 bases outside the gene matches. The CDR3 is 13 amino acids. DNA for the CDR3: TGTGCCTGGGGCTGGACAGGGGGTAGCATTCAGTACTTC. This encodes CAWGWTGGSIQYF.

V gene TRBV13 combines with J gene TRBJ2-7; D assignment may be TRBD1 or TRBD2 (6 bases each). Trimming stripped 5 bases from V and 6 bases from J, with 17 bases between. The CDR3 covers 14 residues. In germline, CDR1 is PRHDT, CDR2 FYEKMQ (reference sequence). CDR3: CASSPRDKAPEQYF. In DNA form, the CDR3 reads TGTGCCAGCAGCCCGCGGGACAAGGCTCCCGAGCAGTACTTC.

This chain joins TRBV7-3 and TRBJ2-7, with D possibly being TRBD1 or TRBD2 (6 bases each). Germline V gene sequence: CDR1 SGHTA, CDR2 FQGTGA. Trimming took 1 base from V and 5 from J, leaving 15 bases between them. CDR3 size: 15 residues. DNA for the CDR3: TGTGCCAGCAGCTTAAACGGGGGCGAAATAGACGAGCAGTACTTC. Amino acid sequence: CASSLNGGEIDEQYF.

The chain is built from TRBV15 and TRBJ2-3; a weak D match, TRBD1 (6 bases). The CDR3 has 14 amino acids. Germline V gene data show CDR1 as LNHNV and CDR2 as YYDKDF (reference sequence). Trimming pared 5 bases from V and 2 bases from J, leaving 11 bases between. The CDR3 reads CATSGRGTTDTQYF. The CDR3 DNA sequence: TGTGCCACCAGCGGAAGGGGGACCACAGATACGCAGTATTTT. Drawing the rest from reference TRBV15 and TRBJ2-3, the complete variable domain is DAMVIQNPRYQVTQFGKPVTLSCSQTLNHNVMYWYQQKSSQAPKLLFHYYDKDFNNEADTPDNFQSRRPNTSFCFLDIRSPGLGDTAMYLCATSGRGTTDTQYFGPGTRLTVL.

The rearrangement joins TRBV14 to TRBJ2-2, with 9 nucleotides matching TRBD2. Per the germline V gene, CDR1 is SGHDN and CDR2 is FVKESK. This CDR3 is built from 15 residues. The V gene end was trimmed by 2 bases and the J gene end by 5 bases; junction bases not matched to a gene: 3. The CDR3 sequence is CASSQLAGFTGELFF. Here the CDR3 DNA reads TGTGCCAGCAGCCAACTAGCGGGGTTTACCGGGGAGCTGTTTTTT.

CDR3: CASSRVWETQYF. The CDR3 region has the DNA TGTGCCAGCAGTAGAGTATGGGAGACCCAGTACTTC. The chain recombines TRBV6-1 with TRBJ2-5; D unclear. With 5 bases removed from V and 5 bases from J, the gap between germline ends came to 9 bases. The CDR3 extends over 12 amino acids. Germline V gene data show CDR1 as MNHNS and CDR2 as SASEGT.

The chain carries TRBV6-5 and TRBJ1-5; D not resolved. Germline V gene lookup returns CDR1 MNHEY and CDR2 SVGAGI. The V end was cut by 6 bases, the J end by 2 bases, with 5 bases between. CDR3 length: 12 residues. The CDR3 coding sequence is TGTGCCAGCAGGCCAGGCAATCAGCCCCAGCATTTT. As protein: CASRPGNQPQHF.

This clone was picked up one time. V and J are TRBV29-1 and TRBJ2-7; TRBD1 or TRBD2 may be the D gene (6 bases each). This CDR3 is built from 12 residues. V was trimmed by 6 bases and J by 3 bases, leaving 12 bases between them. Germline V gene data show CDR1 as SQVTM and CDR2 as ANQGSEA. The CDR3 loop reads CSVRRGVYEQYF. CDR3 DNA sequence: TGCAGCGTCCGAAGGGGGGTCTACGAGCAGTACTTC.